A selection of T cell receptor beta chains follows, all from one sample in a study of T cells in Graves' hyperthyroidism and ophthalmopathy. TCRdb re-called the multiplex PCR reads with MiXCR, one entry per CDR3 protein. The sample holds hundreds of thousands of distinct CDR3 sequences, roughly 17% seen once. The sequenced sample consisted of blood. These receptors were obtained from a woman younger than 45 with Graves' hyperthyroidism. Both conserved end residues are part of each CDR3. D genes are given only for firm matches. Expanded clones are given a class, and other clones once, few, many or no size at all.

TRBJ2-7	many	TRBV27	TRBD2	13	TGTGCCAGTTCAGCGGGAGCATCCTACGAGCAGTACTTC	CASSAGASYEQYF
TRBJ2-5	many	TRBV2	NA	11	TGTGCCAGCAGGGGAGAACGGACCCAGTACTTC	CASRGERTQYF
TRBJ1-1	many	TRBV20-1	NA	15	TGCAGTGCCCTTTCTACTGGGCGGACTAACACTGAAGCTTTCTTT	CSALSTGRTNTEAFF
TRBJ2-3	few	TRBV7-2	NA	17	TGTGCCAGCAGCTTAGGTTTTCTAGGTGTGGGCACAGATACGCAGTATTTT	CASSLGFLGVGTDTQYF
TRBJ2-1	few	TRBV19	NA	13	TGTGCCAGTACAAGAGGGACCCACAATGAGCAGTTCTTC	CASTRGTHNEQFF
TRBJ2-3	many	TRBV2	TRBD2	15	TGTGCCAGCAGCGCTAGGACTAGAAGAACAGATACGCAGTATTTT	CASSARTRRTDTQYF
TRBJ2-5	many	TRBV7-3	NA	13	TGTGCCAGCAGCTTATGGGGCGGGCAGACCCAGTACTTC	CASSLWGGQTQYF
TRBJ1-2	NA	TRBV7-2	NA	15	TGTGCCAGCAGCTTAGACGGGGCGGGGGACTATGGCTACACCTTC	CASSLDGAGDYGYTF
TRBJ2-2	NA	TRBV7-9	NA	17	TGTGCCAGCAGCTTAGGGCCCAATGGGGCTAACACCGGGGAGCTGTTTTTT	CASSLGPNGANTGELFF
TRBJ2-2	few	TRBV11-1	TRBD2	16	TGTGCCAGCAGCCCCCCCGGACTAGTGGACACCGGGGAGCTGTTTTTT	CASSPPGLVDTGELFF
TRBJ2-1	many	TRBV6-6	NA	14	TGTGCCAGCAGTTACGGGACGACTGGCAATGAGCAGTTCTTC	CASSYGTTGNEQFF
TRBJ1-5	NA	TRBV4-2	NA	13	TGTGCCAGCAGCCAAGTCCTGGGACAGCCCCAGCATTTT	CASSQVLGQPQHF
TRBJ1-5	many	TRBV12-3/TRBV12-4	NA	15	TGTGCCAGCAGTTTTACAGCCTATAGCAATCAGCCCCAGCATTTT	CASSFTAYSNQPQHF
TRBJ2-1	few	TRBV18	TRBD1	14	TGTGCCAGCTCACCACCGACAGGGGGAAATGAGCAGTTCTTC	CASSPPTGGNEQFF
TRBJ2-2	many	TRBV28	TRBD1	15	TGTGCCAGCAGTTCCCTGACAGGGACAACCGGGGAGCTGTTTTTT	CASSSLTGTTGELFF
TRBJ2-7	many	TRBV7-2	TRBD2	16	TGTGCCAGCAGCTTAGGGGTCGGGACTAGTATCTTCGAGCAGTACTTC	CASSLGVGTSIFEQYF
TRBJ2-5	many	TRBV7-2	NA	15	TGTGCCAGCAGCCTACCACTCAGCGGAAAAGAGACCCAGTACTTC	CASSLPLSGKETQYF
TRBJ1-2	few	TRBV25-1	TRBD1	17	TGTGCCAGCAGTGAACTCCTAATACAAACAGGGGACTATGGCTACACCTTC	CASSELLIQTGDYGYTF
TRBJ2-1	NA	TRBV6-5	TRBD2	17	TGTGCCAGCAGTTATCCCTCACTAGCGGGGGGCCGCCAAGAGCAGTTCTTC	CASSYPSLAGGRQEQFF
TRBJ1-3	few	TRBV6-1	TRBD1	17	TGTGCCAGCAGTGAGGACAGGTTACCAATCTCTGGAAACACCATATATTTT	CASSEDRLPISGNTIYF
TRBJ1-2	many	TRBV28	NA	14	TGTGCCAGCAGCACACCCCGGGGTTTCCGTGGCTACACCTTC	CASSTPRGFRGYTF
TRBJ2-7	many	TRBV20-1	NA	14	TGCAGTGCTAGATCCCCAGGGATAAATTACGAGCAGTACTTC	CSARSPGINYEQYF
TRBJ1-1	many	TRBV5-1	NA	15	TGCGCCAGCAGCTTGGTGGGCAGCCGAAACACTGAAGCTTTCTTT	CASSLVGSRNTEAFF
TRBJ2-7	many	TRBV28	NA	14	TGTGCCAGCCTAGATGACAGAGGATCCTACGAGCAGTACTTC	CASLDDRGSYEQYF